The 15 T cell receptor beta chains below all came from one sample that was sequenced in a study of CD8 T cells in ankylosing spondylitis. TCRdb fed the 5' RACE reads into MiXCR, producing one record per CDR3 protein. This sample yields about 500,000 distinct CDR3 sequences, of which approximately 5.3% are seen a single time; around 3.4% belongs to the top ten. General study results and limits: A motif in TCR beta, a set of 8 or 9 highly homologous variants, appeared characteristic of ankylosing spondylitis blood.

The antigens these receptors bind are not known. Sequenced input: blood, either unsorted or a sorted T cell fraction (not recorded which). The receptors were gathered from a male donor with ankylosing spondylitis.

V and J are TRBV20-1 and TRBJ2-1; D could derive from TRBD1 or TRBD2 (5 bases each). Germline V gene data show CDR1 as DFQATT and CDR2 as SNEGSKA (reference sequence). Trimming cost V 3 bases and J 4 bases, with 34 bases left between them. The CDR3 length is 21 residues. The CDR3 coding sequence is TGCAGTGCTAGTGGGGGACCACAATCTATCTCCAGAACTATTCTGTACAATGAGCAGTTCTTC. This codes for CSASGGPQSISRTILYNEQFF.

There are a few counts of this clonotype. The chain recombines TRBV5-1 with TRBJ2-3; perhaps TRBD2 as D (7 bases). This CDR3 contains 16 residues. Trimming cost V 4 bases and J 0 bases, with 15 bases left between them. The germline CDR1 and CDR2 sequences are SGHRS and YFSETQ. CDR3 in DNA: TGCGCCAGCAGCCCTGGGGGGGCCGCTAGCACAGATACGCAGTATTTT. Translated: CASSPGGAASTDTQYF.

This clonotype came up many times. CDR3 in amino acids: CASSPPGVTEAFF. CDR3 bases: TGTGCCAGCAGTCCCCCCGGGGTCACTGAAGCTTTCTTT. The chain carries TRBV7-9 and TRBJ1-1; no reliable D call. The V end lost 6 bases, the J end lost 4 bases, and 12 bases lay between the germline ends. Germline V gives CDR1 SEHNR, CDR2 FQNEAQ (reference sequence). CDR3 length: 13 amino acids.

This clonotype was detected many times. The gene calls are TRBV20-1 and TRBJ1-2; D uncertain. Germline-derived CDR1 and CDR2 are DFQATT and SNEGSKA (reference sequence). V lost 2 bases to trimming and J lost 3 bases, with 19 bases between them. The CDR3 has 16 amino acids. Here the CDR3 DNA reads TGCAGTGCTAGAAACCCACAAGGCCCCATAGACTATGGCTACACCTTC. This sequence encodes CSARNPQGPIDYGYTF.

This clonotype was seen only a few times. This chain connects TRBV4-2 to TRBJ2-7; 10 positions match TRBD2. Germline-derived CDR1 and CDR2 are LGHNA and YNFKEQ. The CDR3 length is 18 residues. V lost 0 bases to trimming and J lost 0 bases; unmatched junction nucleotides: 8. DNA of the CDR3: TGTGCCAGCAGCCAAGACGGTATGGCTAGCGGGAGCTCCTACGAGCAGTACTTC. It translates to CASSQDGMASGSSYEQYF.

This clonotype was detected ten times or more. V is TRBV11-2 and J is TRBJ1-2, with D possibly matching TRBD1 (6 bases). The V and J ends lost 4 bases and 8 bases respectively, with 11 bases between them. Germline V lookup: CDR1 SGHAT, CDR2 FQNNGV. CDR3 length equals 12 residues. CDR3 sequence (DNA): TGTGCCAGCAGCTCGGAGGGGGAAGGCTACACCTTC. It encodes CASSSEGEGYTF.

The chain couples TRBV20-1 to TRBJ1-5; D not certain. Germline V lookup: CDR1 DFQATT, CDR2 SNEGSKA (reference sequence). The V gene lost 0 bases and the J gene lost 0 bases, with 9 bases spanning the gap. The CDR3 contains 15 residues. This CDR3 is CSAREPGHSNQPQHF. The DNA of the CDR3 is TGCAGTGCTAGAGAACCGGGCCATAGCAATCAGCCCCAGCATTTT.

The sample holds many counts of this clonotype. The chain recombines TRBV5-1 with TRBJ1-2; D is ambiguous. Per germline, CDR1 SGHRS and CDR2 YFSETQ. This CDR3 is built from 15 residues. Trimming cost V 0 bases and J 6 bases, with 15 bases left between them. The DNA of the CDR3 is TGCGCCAGCAGCTTGGGTCGGCAGGACCCTGATGGCTACACCTTC. Amino acid sequence: CASSLGRQDPDGYTF.

This clonotype has at least ten counts. The chain recombines TRBV12-5 with TRBJ2-1, with D unresolved. Germline CDR1 reads LGHNT; CDR2 reads FRNRAP. V gave up 4 bases and J gave up 0 bases, with 19 bases separating them. This CDR3 comprises 18 residues. The CDR3 reads CASGSTPRRASSYNEQFF. The CDR3, as DNA: TGTGCTAGTGGTTCTACGCCCCGACGGGCGAGCTCCTACAATGAGCAGTTCTTC.

This clonotype was recorded many times. This chain links TRBV5-6 with TRBJ1-2; maybe TRBD1 (6 bases). The V end lost 7 bases, the J end lost 7 bases, and 20 bases lay between the germline ends. The length of the CDR3 is 14 residues. Germline V gene lookup returns CDR1 SGHDT and CDR2 YYEEEE. CDR3 coding DNA: TGTGCCAGCGCTACGGGACATCGTCTTGGTGGCTACACCTTC. Residues: CASATGHRLGGYTF.

J is TRBJ1-4 and V is TRBV28; the D is unclear. Trimming took 2 bases from V and 5 from J, leaving 6 bases between them. CDR3 size: 13 residues. Germline CDR1 and CDR2: MDHEN and SYDVKM. The CDR3 reads CASSLLVNEKLFF. The CDR3 nucleotides are TGTGCCAGCAGTTTACTCGTGAATGAAAAACTGTTTTTT.

The chain uses TRBV7-8 and TRBJ1-6, with 7 positions matching TRBD1. In germline, CDR1 is SGHVS, CDR2 FQNEAQ. Unmatched junction bases numbered 7, after V lost 5 bases and J lost 6 bases. The length of the CDR3 is 15 residues. For the CDR3, the DNA is TGTGCCAGCAGCCCTAGGGGGCTAGGTAATTCACCCCTCCACTTT. This translates into CASSPRGLGNSPLHF.

This clonotype showed up just a few times. The chain uses TRBV19 and TRBJ2-2; 8 nucleotides line up with TRBD1. J gave up 1 base and V 7 bases, and 8 bases lay outside the gene matches. Looked up from germline, CDR1 is LNHDA and CDR2 is SQIVND (reference sequence). This CDR3 contains 16 residues. The CDR3 nucleotides are TGTGCCAGTACTCTTGAACAGGGGGAGAACACCGGGGAGCTGTTTTTT. Translated: CASTLEQGENTGELFF.

In this sample, this clonotype turned up many times. The chain joins TRBV5-1 to TRBJ2-1, with D possibly being TRBD1 (6 bases). Trimming took off 4 bases at V and 10 bases at J, with 18 bases between the two ends. CDR1 SGHRS and CDR2 YFSETQ come from the germline V gene. The CDR3 is made up of 14 amino acids. CDR3 bases: TGCGCCAGCAGCAGGATCACAGGGATGATCGAGCAGTTCTTC. Its translation is CASSRITGMIEQFF.

This clonotype came up a few times. The J gene is TRBJ2-1, the V gene TRBV5-1; 10 bases are a match to TRBD2. Germline V gene sequence: CDR1 SGHRS, CDR2 YFSETQ. V dropped 2 bases and J dropped 2; count of bases not matched to a gene: 7. CDR3 length: 17 amino acids. CDR3 residues: CASSLLIAGGTYNEQFF. DNA of the CDR3: TGCGCCAGCAGCTTACTAATAGCGGGAGGAACCTACAATGAGCAGTTCTTC.